Each of the 19 T cell receptor beta chains below was sequenced from the same sample in a study of blood T cell repertoires in COVID-19. Only in-frame clones appear in the TCRdb table, and some are missing; sequencing was by immunoSEQ multiplex PCR. The data hold 150,000 to 200,000 clones, with 80% observed a single time. Sequenced material: PBMCs or T cells enriched from blood (not recorded which). The receptors come from a man in his forties who had recovered from COVID-19.

The gene calls are TRBV30 and TRBJ1-6, with a weak D call TRBD1 (6 bases). CDR3 size: 16 residues. CDR1 and CDR2 from the germline V gene are GTSNPN and SVGIG (reference sequence). V was cut by 3 bases and J by 0 bases, with 12 bases left in between. The CDR3 DNA sequence: TGTGCCTGGAGCCAAACAGGGAGCTCCTATAATTCACCCCTCCACTTT. Its protein is CAWSQTGSSYNSPLHF.

The chain is built from TRBV7-6 and TRBJ1-1; D is possibly TRBD1 (5 bases). The CDR3 runs 14 residues. Germline V gene data show CDR1 as SGHVS and CDR2 as FNYEAQ. Deletions cut 7 bases from V and 4 bases from J, with 16 bases between. The CDR3, as DNA: TGTGCCAGCACCTTGGAGGGACGCGGCACTGAAGCTTTCTTT. Amino acids: CASTLEGRGTEAFF.

The DNA of the CDR3 is TGTGCCAGTAGTATCCCACAGGGGGAGAACACTGAAGCTTTCTTT. Protein: CASSIPQGENTEAFF. The rearrangement joins TRBV19 to TRBJ1-1; TRBD1 agrees at 8 bases. The CDR3 is made up of 15 amino acids. Germline V CDR1 and CDR2: LNHDA, SQIVND (reference sequence). The V segment lost 3 bases and the J segment 1 base; nucleotides outside the gene matches: 4.

This clone was recorded a few times. This chain uses TRBV3-1 (or the pseudogene TRBV3-2) with TRBJ1-4, with 10 bases aligning to TRBD1. The trim removed 2 bases at V and 4 bases at J, leaving 10 bases unmatched. This CDR3 has 18 amino acids. CDR1 and CDR2 from the germline V gene are LGHDT and YNNKEL (reference sequence). CDR3 nucleotide sequence: TGTGCCAGCAGCCAACGAGGGCGACAGGGGGCTCATAATGAAAAACTGTTTTTT. Protein: CASSQRGRQGAHNEKLFF.

The count of this clone is one. The chain couples TRBV11-3 to TRBJ1-1; D gene uncertain. Germline loops: CDR1 SGHNT, CDR2 YENEEA. The germline V and J ends were trimmed by 2 bases and 9 bases, with 28 bases remaining between them. CDR3 size: 18 residues. DNA for the CDR3: TGTGCCAGCAGCTTATTACAGAATCTCTTGGATAAAAAGAGAAAAGCTTTCTTT. As protein: CASSLLQNLLDKKRKAFF.

With regard to this clone: A read error is likely, as this CDR3 ends without the conserved phenylalanine or tryptophan. No DNA is shown, since the ends of the CDR3 on it are uncertain; the CDR3 is the one TCRdb lists. The rearrangement links TRBV29-1 to TRBJ1-2; the table's D gene call, TRBD1, was not cross checked with the DNA. The CDR3 length equals 11 residues, ends included. Germline V lookup: CDR1 SQVTM, CDR2 ANQGSEA. The CDR3 here is CSVGELQGNYL.

The J gene is TRBJ1-4, the V gene TRBV7-9; 7 bases map to TRBD1. V was pared by 4 bases and J by 5 bases, with 7 bases of the junction left unmatched. The germline gives CDR1 SEHNR, CDR2 FQNEAQ (reference sequence). CDR3 length: 15 amino acids. This CDR3 reads CASSSDRVGNEKLFF. DNA of the CDR3: TGTGCCAGCAGCTCCGACAGGGTGGGGAATGAAAAACTGTTTTTT.

The chain carries TRBV3-1 (or the pseudogene TRBV3-2) and TRBJ1-3; D remains ambiguous. Germline V gene sequence: CDR1 LGHDT, CDR2 YNNKEL (reference sequence). The ends were cut back, 2 bases at V and 4 bases at J, with 15 bases in the middle. The CDR3 has 16 residues. CDR3 sequence: CASSQLGSRQGNTIYF. The CDR3, as DNA: TGTGCCAGCAGCCAACTAGGCTCCCGTCAGGGAAACACCATATATTTT.

The gene calls are TRBV2 and TRBJ2-7; TRBD2 is a possible D gene (6 bases). CDR3 length: 13 residues. Trimming stripped 7 bases from V and 3 bases from J, with 13 bases between. Germline V gene data show CDR1 as SNHLY and CDR2 as FYNNEI. The CDR3 reads CASTPGGDYEQYF. The CDR3 region has the DNA TGTGCCAGCACTCCGGGCGGGGACTACGAGCAGTACTTC.

This clone was detected only a few times. The chain uses TRBV2 and TRBJ2-2; a possible D gene is TRBD1 (5 bases). The CDR3 is made up of 17 amino acids. V was pared by 5 bases and J by 5 bases, with 21 bases between. Germline CDR1 reads SNHLY; CDR2 reads FYNNEI. The chain's CDR3 is CASSLTGNYQGTGELFF. The CDR3 DNA follows: TGTGCCAGCAGTTTAACAGGAAATTACCAGGGAACCGGGGAGCTGTTTTTT.

The chain joins TRBV3-1 (or the pseudogene TRBV3-2) to TRBJ2-1; 9 positions match TRBD2. The CDR3 extends over 15 amino acids. Trimming cost V 0 bases and J 6 bases; bases outside gene matches: 3. Per germline, CDR1 LGHDT and CDR2 YNNKEL (reference sequence). CDR3 coding DNA: TGTGCCAGCAGCCAAGAAATAGCGGGGGCCAATGAGCAGTTCTTC. It is translated as CASSQEIAGANEQFF.

CDR3 sequence: CASSESGGRYGYTF. In DNA, the CDR3 is TGTGCCAGCAGTGAAAGTGGCGGCCGCTATGGCTACACCTTC. The genes are TRBV2 and TRBJ1-2; no firm D call. The CDR3 is 14 residues long. V was pared by 2 bases and J by 4 bases, with 11 bases between. Germline V gene data show CDR1 as SNHLY and CDR2 as FYNNEI.

CDR3 nucleotide sequence: TGTGCCAGCAGTTTACGACTAGCAGCAAACACCGGGGAGCTGTTTTTT. This gives the protein CASSLRLAANTGELFF. The chain uses TRBV6-5 and TRBJ2-2; 7 bases line up with TRBD2. Germline V CDR1 and CDR2: MNHEY, SVGAGI. CDR3 size: 16 residues. J lost 2 bases, V lost 4 bases, and 7 bases had no gene match.

This chain connects TRBV24-1 to TRBJ2-1; a weak D match, TRBD1 (6 bases). This CDR3 is built from 14 residues. V lost 9 bases and J lost 6, with 17 bases in between. The germline CDR1 and CDR2 sequences are KGHDR and SFDVKD. The CDR3: CATGPAGATNEQFF. In DNA form, the CDR3 reads TGTGCCACCGGCCCCGCAGGGGCGACCAATGAGCAGTTCTTC.

Many counts were recorded for this clone. V and J are TRBV10-2 and TRBJ1-6; 8 bases are a match to TRBD1. This CDR3 spans 15 amino acids. V gave up 8 bases and J gave up 3 bases; unmatched junction bases: 6. Germline values: CDR1 WSHSY, CDR2 SAAADI. The CDR3: CASGETGGYNSPLHF. The DNA for the CDR3 is TGCGCCAGCGGAGAAACAGGGGGCTATAATTCACCCCTCCACTTT.

The chain recombines TRBV19 with TRBJ1-5; tentatively, D is TRBD1 (5 bases). Per the germline V gene, CDR1 is LNHDA and CDR2 is SQIVND (reference sequence). V lost 1 base and J lost 7, with 11 bases in between. CDR3 length: 14 amino acids. CDR3 residues: CASSIAEGRQPQHF. The CDR3 nucleotides are TGTGCCAGTAGTATAGCAGAGGGGAGGCAGCCCCAGCATTTT.

The chain is built from TRBV5-4 and TRBJ2-5; TRBD1 is a possible D gene (5 bases). The germline gives CDR1 SGHNT, CDR2 YYREEE (reference sequence). The CDR3 contains 15 residues. Trimming removed 5 bases at V and 1 base at J, with 15 bases between. The DNA for the CDR3 is TGTGCCAGCAGTAGCAGGGCCCGACCCCAAGAGACCCAGTACTTC. Translation: CASSSRARPQETQYF.

The CDR3 DNA is TGTGCCACCAGTGACCTACTAGCGGGGGGCTACAATGAGCAGTTCTTC. Translated, it gives CATSDLLAGGYNEQFF. The rearrangement links TRBV24-1 to TRBJ2-1, with 12 bases fitting TRBD2. Germline V gives CDR1 KGHDR, CDR2 SFDVKD. The CDR3 is 16 residues long. V trimming: 4 bases; J trimming: 3 bases; junction bases outside the gene matches: 3.

The sample holds a few counts of this clone. The genes are TRBV10-3 and TRBJ1-5; D gene ambiguous. The CDR3 spans 14 residues. V gave up 10 bases and J gave up 8 bases, with 21 bases separating them. CDR1 is ENHRY and CDR2 is SYGVKD in the germline V gene. CDR3 loop: CASLPGYREEPQHF. CDR3 DNA: TGTGCCAGCCTCCCGGGTTATCGCGAAGAGCCCCAGCATTTT.